Listed below are T cell receptor beta chains from one sample, sequenced in a study of OX40 agonist ivuxolimab in advanced cancers. The assay was immunoSEQ multiplex PCR, and TCRdb's table has in-frame clones only and misses some. The sample records around 60,000 clones, nearly 85% being singletons. The sequencing used CD4+ or CD8+ T cells sorted from blood, collected in a trial of the OX40 agonist ivuxolimab. These TCRs come from an adult with an advanced solid tumor such as melanoma, head and neck, liver or kidney cancer. The conserved cysteine and the conserved F or W are not part of the CDR3 here. Fields, in order: V gene, CDR3 protein.

v_gene: TRBV4-3
CDR3aa: ASSQGLPGGGGGNTIY

v_gene: TRBV27
CDR3aa: ASSFTGGSYGYT

v_gene: TRBV21-1
CDR3aa: ASSIDQAGPFAHEYTQY

v_gene: TRBV5-5
CDR3aa: ASSFGAQETQY

v_gene: TRBV5-4
CDR3aa: ASSSASTGTSGRGEQY

v_gene: TRBV6-1
CDR3aa: ASSEITSGYTDTQY

v_gene: TRBV5-4
CDR3aa: ASSLGRQRGNSPLH

v_gene: TRBV30
CDR3aa: AWSFPGGTGNTIY

v_gene: TRBV19
CDR3aa: ASSFGGGRQGNPEAF

v_gene: TRBV10-2
CDR3aa: ASSLPRDRVLLAYEQY

v_gene: TRBV5-5
CDR3aa: ASSSGPDTEAF

v_gene: TRBV11-1
CDR3aa: ASSTGDRGTQY

v_gene: TRBV7-7
CDR3aa: ASSLDLSSYNEQF

v_gene: TRBV29-1
CDR3aa: SACEGTGVLSSGNTIY

v_gene: TRBV5-1
CDR3aa: ASSGGQAGALLY

v_gene: TRBV6-6
CDR3aa: ASDTGGTGRTGELF

v_gene: TRBV7-3
CDR3aa: ASSLSGALYNEQF

v_gene: TRBV28
CDR3aa: ASSLSTYEQF

v_gene: TRBV7-6
CDR3aa: ASSPAGTGRRYT

v_gene: TRBV5-1
CDR3aa: ATRTSPNYGYT

v_gene: TRBV18
CDR3aa: ASSPRTASGNIQY

v_gene: TRBV11-2
CDR3aa: ASSPGEETQY

v_gene: TRBV7-2
CDR3aa: ASSPGTDQETQY

v_gene: TRBV6-6
CDR3aa: ASKGGTNYGYT

v_gene: TRBV4-2
CDR3aa: ASSQRPLLGSPAGELF

v_gene: TRBV9
CDR3aa: ASSPREWYNEQF

v_gene: TRBV4-2
CDR3aa: ASSLEDGTSGNTDTQY

v_gene: TRBV28
CDR3aa: ASSLLDFTNQPQH

v_gene: TRBV5-1
CDR3aa: ASSLPTGTRMAGELF

v_gene: TRBV5-1
CDR3aa: ASSLGRDTEAF

v_gene: TRBV10-1
CDR3aa: ASPEDSYNEQF

v_gene: TRBV10-3
CDR3aa: AISELGGDQPQH

v_gene: TRBV25-1
CDR3aa: ASTGGGADTQY

v_gene: TRBV2
CDR3aa: ASSQDRNVYNEQF

v_gene: TRBV5-1
CDR3aa: ASSLTYLSYEQY

v_gene: TRBV20-1
CDR3aa: SAKRNEKLF

v_gene: TRBV7-2
CDR3aa: ASSAQGGPGTGELF

v_gene: TRBV6-1
CDR3aa: ASSALAGEPGELF

v_gene: TRBV4-3
CDR3aa: ASSHALPSSYNSPLH

v_gene: TRBV28
CDR3aa: ASRHRDSRPTQY

v_gene: TRBV11-2
CDR3aa: ASSLSGSSGNEQF

v_gene: TRBV5-4
CDR3aa: ASSTRTGYAF

v_gene: TRBV30
CDR3aa: AWRAGGSTDTQY

v_gene: TRBV5-6
CDR3aa: ASSSLTGTGGSAQY

v_gene: TRBV6-5
CDR3aa: ASSVTHQETQY

v_gene: TRBV19
CDR3aa: ASSIGLWVTEGDPEAF

v_gene: TRBV5-4
CDR3aa: ASSLSRSGYT

v_gene: TRBV18
CDR3aa: ASSPQTGYEQY

v_gene: TRBV4-2
CDR3aa: ASSRRDSPNTEAF

v_gene: TRBV7-2
CDR3aa: ASSLIGVGGETQY

v_gene: TRBV19
CDR3aa: ASSWGRHNEQF

v_gene: TRBV30
CDR3aa: AWRLQDRRGYT

v_gene: TRBV11-2
CDR3aa: ASSSAGAPRGAF

v_gene: TRBV28
CDR3aa: ASRPQGNFGNQPQH

v_gene: TRBV18
CDR3aa: ASSLRQREITDTQY

v_gene: TRBV14
CDR3aa: ASSQLAGGYEQY

v_gene: TRBV5-4
CDR3aa: ASSLAETQY

v_gene: TRBV30
CDR3aa: AWGTGGGETQY

v_gene: TRBV27
CDR3aa: ASSPWASPYNEQF